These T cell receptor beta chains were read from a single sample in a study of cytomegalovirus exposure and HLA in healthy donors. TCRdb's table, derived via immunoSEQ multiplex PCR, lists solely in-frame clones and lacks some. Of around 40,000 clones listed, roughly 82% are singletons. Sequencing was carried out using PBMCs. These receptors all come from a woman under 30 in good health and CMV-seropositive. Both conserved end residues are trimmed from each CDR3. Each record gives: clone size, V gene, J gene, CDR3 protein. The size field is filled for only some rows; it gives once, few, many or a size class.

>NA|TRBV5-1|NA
ASSLTSGISAYEQY
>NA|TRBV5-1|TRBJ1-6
ASSLFRDSNNSPLH
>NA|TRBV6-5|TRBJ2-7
ASRSSGSSSYEQY
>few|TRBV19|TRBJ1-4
ASSPRTGSVSEKLF
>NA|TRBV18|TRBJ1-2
ASSPGTGHYGYT
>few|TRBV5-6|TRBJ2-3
ASSRSGSADTQY
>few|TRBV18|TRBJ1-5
ASSPDRGLSQPQH
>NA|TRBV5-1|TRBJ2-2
ASSLEGGQSPLPMF
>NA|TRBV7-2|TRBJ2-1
ASSSHATSSYNEQF
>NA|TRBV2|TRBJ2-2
ASSTGFTGELF
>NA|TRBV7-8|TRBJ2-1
ASSLVGGDPAQF
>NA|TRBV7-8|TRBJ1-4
ASSSDRLNEKLF
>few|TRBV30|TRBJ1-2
AQNGGSYGYT
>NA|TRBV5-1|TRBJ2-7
ASSDQGSTYEQY
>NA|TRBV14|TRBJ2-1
ASSQDWRGRMHNEQF
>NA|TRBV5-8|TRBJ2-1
ASNYRASYNEQF
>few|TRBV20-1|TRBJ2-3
SASAQDTQY
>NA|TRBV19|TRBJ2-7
ASSQASGNYEQY
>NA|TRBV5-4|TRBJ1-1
ASSLTDRVTEAF
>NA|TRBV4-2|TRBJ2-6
ASRQTSGNSGANVLT
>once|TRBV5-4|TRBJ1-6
ASSPTGSSPLH
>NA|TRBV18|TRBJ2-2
ASSPASRLAVNTGELF
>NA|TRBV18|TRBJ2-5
ASSRKETQY
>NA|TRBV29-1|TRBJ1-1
SGEGASVTEAF
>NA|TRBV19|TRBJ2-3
ASSRGGLTDTQY
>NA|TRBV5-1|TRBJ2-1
ASSPQFNEQF
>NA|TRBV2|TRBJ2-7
ASRPIPGTGQVVQY
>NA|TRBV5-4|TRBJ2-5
ASSLSAAGETQY
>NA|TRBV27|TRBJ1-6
ASSFLRGGSPLH
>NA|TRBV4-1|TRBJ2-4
ASSQESVPGVKGAKAKNIQY
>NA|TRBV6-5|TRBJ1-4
ATRRMGEKLF
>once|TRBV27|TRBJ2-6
ASSLLAGQRSSGANVLT
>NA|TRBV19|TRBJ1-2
ASSMSRTVYGYT
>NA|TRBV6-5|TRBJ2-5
ASSYGERRETQY
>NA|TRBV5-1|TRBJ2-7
ASSLGEAEVYEQY
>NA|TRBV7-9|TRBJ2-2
SSSPRNRIRSEELF
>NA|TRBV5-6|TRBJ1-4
ASSLEAPNEKLF
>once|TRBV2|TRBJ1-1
ASSEDGGLNTEAF